These T cell receptor beta chains were read from a single sample in a study of beta chain features in type 1 diabetes. The repertoire was sequenced with immunoSEQ multiplex PCR; TCRdb's copy has only in-frame clones and lacks some. The sample records some 360,000 clones, roughly 9.8% being singletons. What was sequenced was central memory CD4+ T cells from blood. Receptors were obtained from a man under 40 with type 1 diabetes. The CDR3 runs from the conserved cysteine through the conserved F or W. D genes are given only for firm matches. Expanded clones are given a class, and other clones once, few, many or no size at all.

size: few
D: TRBD1
J: TRBJ1-2
V: TRBV5-8
CDR3: CASSFPGTALSGYTF
DNA: TGTGCCAGCAGCTTCCCCGGGACAGCATTATCTGGCTACACCTTC

size: .
D: TRBD2
J: TRBJ2-7
V: TRBV19
CDR3: CASSTLAGISYEQYF
DNA: TGTGCCAGTAGTACCCTAGCGGGGATCTCCTACGAGCAGTACTTC

size: .
D: .
J: TRBJ1-4
V: TRBV10-3
CDR3: CASSDPVIRQRRNEKLFF
DNA: TGTGCCAGCAGTGACCCTGTTATCAGACAGCGAAGAAATGAAAAACTGTTTTTT

size: .
D: .
J: TRBJ2-6
V: TRBV6-1
CDR3: CASTGRSAGANVLTF
DNA: TGTGCCAGCACCGGAAGGAGCGCTGGGGCCAACGTCCTGACTTTC

size: few
D: .
J: TRBJ2-7
V: TRBV7-2
CDR3: CASSLAVQVREYEQYF
DNA: TGTGCCAGCAGCTTAGCGGTACAGGTACGGGAGTACGAGCAGTACTTC

size: .
D: .
J: TRBJ2-5
V: TRBV7-3
CDR3: CASSSNSRETQYF
DNA: TGTGCCAGCAGCTCTAATAGCCGGGAGACCCAGTACTTC

size: .
D: .
J: TRBJ2-5
V: TRBV5-1
CDR3: CASSLSQTQETQYF
DNA: TGCGCCAGCAGCTTGAGCCAGACCCAGGAGACCCAGTACTTC

size: .
D: .
J: TRBJ1-1
V: TRBV10-2
CDR3: CASRRDRFTEAFF
DNA: TGCGCCAGCAGACGAGACAGGTTCACTGAAGCTTTCTTT

size: many
D: .
J: TRBJ2-6
V: TRBV28
CDR3: CASSPGQSAGANVLTF
DNA: TGTGCCAGCAGTCCTGGACAGTCGGCTGGGGCCAACGTCCTGACTTTC

size: .
D: TRBD1
J: TRBJ1-2
V: TRBV28
CDR3: CASSAPGQGTGYTF
DNA: TGTGCCAGCAGTGCGCCGGGACAGGGGACGGGCTACACCTTC

size: many
D: .
J: TRBJ1-3
V: TRBV18
CDR3: CASSPRDRTGNTIYF
DNA: TGTGCCAGCTCACCTAGAGACAGGACTGGAAACACCATATATTTT

size: .
D: TRBD2
J: TRBJ2-7
V: TRBV5-1
CDR3: CASSLAPLAGQYEQYF
DNA: TGCGCCAGCAGCTTGGCTCCTCTAGCGGGCCAATACGAGCAGTACTTC

size: .
D: .
J: TRBJ1-3
V: TRBV18
CDR3: CASFRDGNTIYF
DNA: TGTGCCAGCTTTAGGGATGGAAACACCATATATTTT

size: .
D: TRBD1
J: TRBJ2-7
V: TRBV6-5
CDR3: CATKLQGAYEQYF
DNA: TGTGCCACCAAATTACAGGGGGCCTACGAGCAGTACTTC

size: .
D: .
J: TRBJ2-2
V: TRBV6-5
CDR3: CASSYDDRRTGELFF
DNA: TGTGCCAGCAGTTACGATGACAGACGCACCGGGGAGCTGTTTTTT

size: .
D: .
J: TRBJ2-3
V: TRBV2
CDR3: CASSLPLADTQYF
DNA: TGTGCCAGCAGTTTACCACTAGCAGATACGCAGTATTTT

size: few
D: TRBD2
J: TRBJ2-5
V: TRBV7-2
CDR3: CASRVREGGTQYF
DNA: TGTGCCAGCAGGGTGCGGGAGGGCGGGACCCAGTACTTC

size: .
D: .
J: TRBJ2-3
V: TRBV11-1
CDR3: CASSVGVAEDTQYF
DNA: TGTGCCAGCAGCGTCGGGGTAGCTGAAGATACGCAGTATTTT

size: few
D: TRBD1
J: TRBJ2-2
V: TRBV11-1
CDR3: CASSRDRGETGELFF
DNA: TGTGCCAGCAGCCGAGACAGGGGAGAAACCGGGGAGCTGTTTTTT

size: many
D: .
J: TRBJ1-5
V: TRBV7-8
CDR3: CASSLQQNQPQHF
DNA: TGTGCCAGCAGCTTACAACAGAATCAGCCCCAGCATTTT

size: many
D: .
J: TRBJ2-7
V: TRBV7-9
CDR3: CASSFLSGGYEQYF
DNA: TGTGCCAGCAGCTTTCTCTCAGGGGGGTACGAGCAGTACTTC

size: many
D: TRBD1
J: TRBJ1-5
V: TRBV7-9
CDR3: CASSSGTGGEPQHF
DNA: TGTGCCAGCAGCTCGGGGACAGGGGGGGAGCCCCAGCATTTT

size: many
D: .
J: TRBJ2-5
V: TRBV29-1
CDR3: CSWGPQRETQYF
DNA: TGCAGCTGGGGACCCCAGAGAGAGACCCAGTACTTC

size: few
D: .
J: TRBJ2-5
V: TRBV6-6
CDR3: CASNSGQETQYF
DNA: TGTGCCAGCAACAGCGGCCAAGAGACCCAGTACTTC

size: few
D: .
J: TRBJ2-7
V: TRBV5-4
CDR3: CASSLDPRGEQYF
DNA: TGTGCCAGCAGCTTGGATCCAAGGGGCGAGCAGTACTTC

size: few
D: .
J: TRBJ1-4
V: TRBV30
CDR3: CAWTHRQPGVNEKLFF
DNA: TGTGCCTGGACTCATAGACAGCCCGGCGTTAATGAAAAACTGTTTTTT

size: few
D: .
J: TRBJ2-3
V: TRBV5-1
CDR3: CASSPAGPSTDTQYF
DNA: TGCGCCAGCAGCCCCGCCGGCCCTAGCACAGATACGCAGTATTTT

size: .
D: .
J: TRBJ1-2
V: TRBV9
CDR3: CASSVTADYGYTF
DNA: TGTGCCAGCAGCGTAACCGCGGACTATGGCTACACCTTC

size: .
D: .
J: TRBJ2-5
V: TRBV28
CDR3: CASSPGWGKGEETQYF
DNA: TGTGCCAGCAGTCCCGGATGGGGTAAGGGCGAAGAGACCCAGTACTTC

size: few
D: .
J: TRBJ2-5
V: TRBV19
CDR3: CASSIGGSPWETQYF
DNA: TGTGCCAGTAGTATAGGCGGCAGTCCATGGGAGACCCAGTACTTC

size: medium-sized
D: .
J: TRBJ2-6
V: TRBV10-3
CDR3: CAIRLSAGANVLTF
DNA: TGTGCCATCAGATTAAGTGCTGGGGCCAACGTCCTGACTTTC

size: .
D: .
J: TRBJ2-7
V: TRBV7-3
CDR3: CASSTGSSEQYF
DNA: TGTGCCAGCAGCACCGGGTCTTCAGAGCAGTACTTC

size: few
D: .
J: TRBJ2-3
V: TRBV7-8
CDR3: CASSRGQTYTDTQYF
DNA: TGTGCCAGCAGTCGAGGACAGACCTACACAGATACGCAGTATTTT

size: many
D: .
J: TRBJ2-3
V: TRBV7-9
CDR3: CASSLSGTDTQYF
DNA: TGTGCCAGCAGCTTGTCAGGGACAGATACGCAGTATTTT

size: few
D: TRBD2
J: TRBJ2-7
V: TRBV27
CDR3: CASSRGLAYTYEQYF
DNA: TGTGCCAGCAGTCGGGGACTAGCGTATACCTACGAGCAGTACTTC

size: few
D: TRBD1
J: TRBJ2-5
V: TRBV5-1
CDR3: CASRETGALGETQYF
DNA: TGCGCCAGCAGGGAGACAGGGGCGCTTGGGGAGACCCAGTACTTC

size: .
D: .
J: TRBJ1-3
V: TRBV19
CDR3: CASSLRTDSGNTIYF
DNA: TGTGCCAGTAGCCTTAGGACAGACTCTGGAAACACCATATATTTT

size: few
D: .
J: TRBJ1-1
V: TRBV29-1
CDR3: CSVSRATNTEAFF
DNA: TGCAGCGTAAGCCGGGCCACGAACACTGAAGCTTTCTTT

size: few
D: TRBD1
J: TRBJ2-3
V: TRBV18
CDR3: CASSHGQGATTDTQYF
DNA: TGTGCCAGCTCACATGGACAGGGGGCGACCACAGATACGCAGTATTTT

size: .
D: .
J: TRBJ2-3
V: TRBV11-2
CDR3: CASSSRDRQGGDTQYF
DNA: TGTGCCAGCAGCTCCCGTGACAGGCAGGGTGGAGATACGCAGTATTTT

size: few
D: .
J: TRBJ1-1
V: TRBV11-1
CDR3: CASSLGGDSFGAFF
DNA: TGTGCCAGCAGCTTAGGGGGAGACTCCTTCGGAGCTTTCTTT

size: .
D: .
J: TRBJ2-5
V: TRBV5-1
CDR3: CASSELAEKATQYF
DNA: TGCGCCAGCAGCGAATTAGCGGAAAAAGCGACCCAGTACTTC

size: .
D: TRBD2
J: TRBJ2-7
V: TRBV19
CDR3: CASSPPAGGSHEQYF
DNA: TGTGCCAGTAGTCCCCCGGCGGGAGGTTCCCACGAGCAGTACTTC

size: few
D: TRBD2
J: TRBJ2-3
V: TRBV14
CDR3: CASSSRGLAGVSDTQYF
DNA: TGTGCCAGCAGCTCTAGAGGACTAGCGGGAGTATCAGATACGCAGTATTTT

size: many
D: .
J: TRBJ2-1
V: TRBV9
CDR3: CASSVGGTGGNEQFF
DNA: TGTGCCAGCAGCGTAGGCGGGACTGGAGGCAATGAGCAGTTCTTC

size: few
D: .
J: TRBJ1-2
V: TRBV19
CDR3: CASSLGGGYGYTF
DNA: TGTGCCAGTAGCCTCGGAGGGGGGTATGGCTACACCTTC

size: .
D: TRBD1
J: TRBJ2-5
V: TRBV28
CDR3: CASSFSGTGFFETQYF
DNA: TGTGCCAGCAGTTTCTCGGGGACAGGGTTTTTTGAGACCCAGTACTTC

size: .
D: .
J: TRBJ1-5
V: TRBV28
CDR3: CASSRGNWAQHF
DNA: TGTGCCAGCAGCCGAGGAAATTGGGCCCAGCATTTT

size: .
D: TRBD2
J: TRBJ2-7
V: TRBV7-6
CDR3: CASSSSGRHYGQYF
DNA: TGTGCCAGCAGCTCGAGCGGGAGGCACTACGGGCAGTACTTC

size: many
D: .
J: TRBJ1-1
V: TRBV28
CDR3: CASSPPGRQGTEAFF
DNA: TGTGCCAGCAGTCCCCCCGGACGGCAGGGCACTGAAGCTTTCTTT

size: .
D: .
J: TRBJ1-4
V: TRBV4-3
CDR3: CASSQNRGATNEKLFF
DNA: TGCGCCAGCAGCCAAAATCGTGGGGCAACTAATGAAAAACTGTTTTTT

size: .
D: .
J: TRBJ1-5
V: TRBV27
CDR3: CASSFSSYSNQPQHF
DNA: TGTGCCAGCAGTTTTAGCAGTTATAGCAATCAGCCCCAGCATTTT

size: .
D: .
J: TRBJ1-1
V: TRBV19
CDR3: CASSIIGDRPNTEAFF
DNA: TGTGCCAGTAGTATTATCGGGGACCGTCCGAACACTGAAGCTTTCTTT

size: many
D: TRBD1
J: TRBJ1-5
V: TRBV2
CDR3: CASSVGQGRNQPQHF
DNA: TGTGCCAGCAGTGTTGGACAGGGGAGGAATCAGCCCCAGCATTTT

size: few
D: TRBD2
J: TRBJ2-1
V: TRBV7-8
CDR3: CASSPTGLAAGGEQFF
DNA: TGTGCCAGCAGCCCCACGGGACTAGCGGCCGGGGGGGAGCAGTTCTTC

size: .
D: .
J: TRBJ2-6
V: TRBV19
CDR3: CASSIPRAGANVLTF
DNA: TGTGCCAGTAGTATCCCCCGGGCTGGGGCCAACGTCCTGACTTTC

size: .
D: .
J: TRBJ2-5
V: TRBV19
CDR3: CASSIGQETQYF
DNA: TGTGCCAGTAGTATAGGGCAAGAGACCCAGTACTTC

size: many
D: .
J: TRBJ2-1
V: TRBV13
CDR3: CASSSQSVPGLGSIAEQFF
DNA: TGTGCCAGCAGCTCTCAGAGCGTTCCGGGCCTTGGGTCAATTGCTGAGCAGTTCTTC

size: .
D: .
J: TRBJ1-2
V: TRBV28
CDR3: CASSVQNYGYTF
DNA: TGTGCCAGCAGTGTACAAAACTATGGCTACACCTTC

size: few
D: .
J: TRBJ2-7
V: TRBV9
CDR3: CASSPLGFNSYEQYF
DNA: TGTGCCAGCAGCCCCCTCGGGTTCAACTCCTACGAGCAGTACTTC